These T cell receptor beta chains were read from a single sample in a study of blood T cells in healthy people across ages. TCRdb fed the 5' RACE reads into MiXCR, producing one record per CDR3 protein. The sample has 800,000 or so distinct CDR3 sequences, around two thirds seen once. The sample comprised blood. Receptors were obtained from a young man in good health. Both conserved end residues are part of each CDR3. D genes are given only for firm matches. Size is omitted from some rows. Given values are once, few, many or a class for expanded clones.

j_gene: TRBJ1-2; abundance: .; d_gene: .; v_gene: TRBV7-6; CDR3aa: CASSPMTENYGYTF; CDR3nt: TGTGCCAGCAGCCCGATGACGGAGAACTATGGCTACACCTTC
j_gene: TRBJ2-5; abundance: .; d_gene: .; v_gene: TRBV28; CDR3aa: CASSLLFGNQETQYF; CDR3nt: TGTGCCAGCAGTTTATTGTTTGGGAACCAAGAGACCCAGTACTTC
j_gene: TRBJ1-2; abundance: .; d_gene: .; v_gene: TRBV20-1; CDR3aa: CSAWRDTNYGYTF; CDR3nt: TGCAGTGCCTGGAGGGATACTAACTATGGCTACACCTTC
j_gene: TRBJ2-1; abundance: .; d_gene: .; v_gene: TRBV7-2; CDR3aa: CASSLASGYFNNEQFF; CDR3nt: TGTGCCAGCAGCTTAGCCTCCGGGTATTTTAACAATGAGCAGTTCTTC
j_gene: TRBJ2-7; abundance: .; d_gene: TRBD2; v_gene: TRBV20-1; CDR3aa: CSAPSGASSYEQYF; CDR3nt: TGCAGTGCTCCTAGCGGGGCAAGCTCCTACGAGCAGTACTTC
j_gene: TRBJ2-2; abundance: .; d_gene: .; v_gene: TRBV6-4; CDR3aa: CASSDGTGELFF; CDR3nt: TGTGCCAGCAGTGACGGCACCGGGGAGCTGTTTTTT
j_gene: TRBJ1-6; abundance: .; d_gene: .; v_gene: TRBV12-3/TRBV12-4; CDR3aa: CASSLGRASSPLHF; CDR3nt: TGTGCCAGCAGTTTAGGCAGGGCTAGTTCACCCCTCCACTTT
j_gene: TRBJ2-6; abundance: once; d_gene: .; v_gene: TRBV4-3; CDR3aa: CASSQGYGGAGANVLTF; CDR3nt: TGCGCCAGCAGCCAAGGTTACGGAGGGGCTGGGGCCAACGTCCTGACTTTC
j_gene: TRBJ2-3; abundance: .; d_gene: .; v_gene: TRBV6-2/TRBV6-3; CDR3aa: CASSYLWSLDTQYF; CDR3nt: TGTGCCAGCAGTTACCTTTGGTCTCTTGATACGCAGTATTTT
j_gene: TRBJ1-2; abundance: once; d_gene: .; v_gene: TRBV4-2; CDR3aa: CASSQVAGEWGYTF; CDR3nt: TGTGCCAGCAGCCAAGTGGCAGGGGAGTGGGGCTACACCTTC
j_gene: TRBJ2-7; abundance: few; d_gene: .; v_gene: TRBV10-3; CDR3aa: CAVLTEEVYEQYF; CDR3nt: TGTGCCGTTCTGACAGAAGAGGTCTACGAGCAGTACTTC
j_gene: TRBJ2-7; abundance: .; d_gene: .; v_gene: TRBV4-3; CDR3aa: CASSQSFHERYF; CDR3nt: TGCGCCAGCAGCCAATCGTTCCATGAGCGGTACTTC
j_gene: TRBJ2-7; abundance: .; d_gene: TRBD1; v_gene: TRBV7-3; CDR3aa: CASSLSGQGSYEQYF; CDR3nt: TGTGCCAGCAGCTTATCGGGACAGGGTTCCTACGAGCAGTACTTC
j_gene: TRBJ2-6; abundance: .; d_gene: TRBD2; v_gene: TRBV10-3; CDR3aa: CAISGTTSGSSGANVLTF; CDR3nt: TGTGCCATCAGTGGGACGACTAGCGGTAGCTCTGGGGCCAACGTCCTGACTTTC
j_gene: TRBJ2-3; abundance: .; d_gene: .; v_gene: TRBV29-1; CDR3aa: CSVFRTSTDTQYF; CDR3nt: TGCAGCGTTTTCCGGACTAGCACAGATACGCAGTATTTT
j_gene: TRBJ2-3; abundance: .; d_gene: .; v_gene: TRBV15; CDR3aa: CATSRDQGNFGDTQYF; CDR3nt: TGTGCCACCAGCAGAGATCAGGGGAATTTCGGGGATACGCAGTATTTT
j_gene: TRBJ1-2; abundance: .; d_gene: TRBD1; v_gene: TRBV7-2; CDR3aa: CASSLGWTGDGYTF; CDR3nt: TGTGCCAGCAGCTTAGGTTGGACAGGGGATGGCTACACCTTC
j_gene: TRBJ2-5; abundance: .; d_gene: TRBD2; v_gene: TRBV11-1; CDR3aa: CASSFASGDPQETQYF; CDR3nt: TGTGCCAGCAGCTTCGCTAGCGGGGACCCCCAAGAGACCCAGTACTTC
j_gene: TRBJ2-1; abundance: few; d_gene: .; v_gene: TRBV24-1; CDR3aa: CATSDLTGGLYNEQFF; CDR3nt: TGTGCCACCAGTGATTTGACCGGGGGCCTCTACAATGAGCAGTTCTTC
j_gene: TRBJ1-2; abundance: .; d_gene: .; v_gene: TRBV7-9; CDR3aa: CASSLGRGPVYGYTF; CDR3nt: TGTGCCAGCAGCTTAGGACGAGGGCCCGTTTATGGCTACACCTTC
j_gene: TRBJ2-1; abundance: few; d_gene: .; v_gene: TRBV14; CDR3aa: CASSQADRSSYNEQFF; CDR3nt: TGTGCCAGCAGCCAAGCTGACAGGTCTTCCTACAATGAGCAGTTCTTC
j_gene: TRBJ2-3; abundance: .; d_gene: .; v_gene: TRBV7-2; CDR3aa: CAGSLLGNADTQYF; CDR3nt: TGTGCCGGCAGCCTATTGGGCAACGCAGATACGCAGTATTTT
j_gene: TRBJ1-4; abundance: .; d_gene: TRBD1; v_gene: TRBV4-3; CDR3aa: CASSPPGQHNEKLFF; CDR3nt: TGCGCCAGCAGCCCACCGGGACAGCATAATGAAAAACTGTTTTTT
j_gene: TRBJ1-1; abundance: few; d_gene: .; v_gene: TRBV4-2; CDR3aa: CASSNLGGMNTEAFF; CDR3nt: TGTGCCAGCAGCAACCTAGGAGGCATGAACACTGAAGCTTTCTTT
j_gene: TRBJ1-1; abundance: .; d_gene: .; v_gene: TRBV29-1; CDR3aa: CSVRSIGAETEAFF; CDR3nt: TGCAGCGTTAGATCCATAGGGGCAGAGACTGAAGCTTTCTTT
j_gene: TRBJ2-5; abundance: .; d_gene: TRBD2; v_gene: TRBV4-3; CDR3aa: CASSQFGAGQETQYF; CDR3nt: TGCGCCAGCAGCCAATTCGGAGCGGGGCAAGAGACCCAGTACTTC
j_gene: TRBJ2-4; abundance: .; d_gene: TRBD1; v_gene: TRBV20-1; CDR3aa: CSAGTGGLFVGKNIQYF; CDR3nt: TGCAGTGCTGGGACAGGGGGCTTATTCGTGGGCAAAAACATTCAGTACTTC
j_gene: TRBJ2-7; abundance: .; d_gene: TRBD2; v_gene: TRBV7-2; CDR3aa: CASTLGRGGDYEQYF; CDR3nt: TGTGCCAGCACCCTTGGGCGGGGGGGGGACTACGAGCAGTACTTC
j_gene: TRBJ1-2; abundance: .; d_gene: .; v_gene: TRBV6-2/TRBV6-3; CDR3aa: CASSSGISNGYTF; CDR3nt: TGTGCCAGCAGTTCCGGGATTTCGAATGGCTACACCTTC
j_gene: TRBJ2-4; abundance: .; d_gene: .; v_gene: TRBV30; CDR3aa: CAWSVMSEQYF; CDR3nt: TGTGCCTGGAGTGTAATGTCGGAGCAGTACTTC
j_gene: TRBJ2-7; abundance: .; d_gene: TRBD2; v_gene: TRBV12-3/TRBV12-4; CDR3aa: CASTPLAGYNEQYF; CDR3nt: TGTGCCAGCACTCCTTTAGCGGGCTACAATGAGCAGTACTTC